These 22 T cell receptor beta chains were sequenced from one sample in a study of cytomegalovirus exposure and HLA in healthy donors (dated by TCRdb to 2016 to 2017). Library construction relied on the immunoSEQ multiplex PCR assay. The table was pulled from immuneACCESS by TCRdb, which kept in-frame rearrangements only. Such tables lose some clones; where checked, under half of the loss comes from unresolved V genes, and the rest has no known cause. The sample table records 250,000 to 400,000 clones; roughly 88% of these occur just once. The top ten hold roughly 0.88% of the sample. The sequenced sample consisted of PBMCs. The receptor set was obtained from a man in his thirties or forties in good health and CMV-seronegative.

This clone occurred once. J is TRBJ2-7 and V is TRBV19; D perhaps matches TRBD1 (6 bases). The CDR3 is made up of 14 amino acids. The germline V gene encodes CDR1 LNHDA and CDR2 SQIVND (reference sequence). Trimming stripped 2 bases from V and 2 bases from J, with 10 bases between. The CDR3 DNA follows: TGTGCCAGTAGTATAACAGGACAGACCTACGAGCAGTACTTC. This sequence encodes CASSITGQTYEQYF.

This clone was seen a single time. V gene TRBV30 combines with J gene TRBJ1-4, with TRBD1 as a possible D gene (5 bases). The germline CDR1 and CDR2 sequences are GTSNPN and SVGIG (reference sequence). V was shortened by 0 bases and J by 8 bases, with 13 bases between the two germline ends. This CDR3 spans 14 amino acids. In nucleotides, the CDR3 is TGTGCCTGGAGTGTACGCGGGGGTTGGGAAAAACTGTTTTTT. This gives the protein CAWSVRGGWEKLFF.

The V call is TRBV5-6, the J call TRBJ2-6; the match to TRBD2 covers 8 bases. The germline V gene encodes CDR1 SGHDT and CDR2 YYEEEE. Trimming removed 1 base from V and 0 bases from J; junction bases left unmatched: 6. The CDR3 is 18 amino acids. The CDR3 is CASSLSVAGPSGANVLTF. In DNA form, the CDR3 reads TGTGCCAGCAGCTTGTCGGTAGCGGGGCCCTCTGGGGCCAACGTCCTGACTTTC.

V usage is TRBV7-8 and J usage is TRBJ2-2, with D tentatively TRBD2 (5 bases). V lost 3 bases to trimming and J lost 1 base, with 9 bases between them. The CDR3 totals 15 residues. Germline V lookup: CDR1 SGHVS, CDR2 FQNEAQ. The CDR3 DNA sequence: TGTGCCAGCAGCTTTTGGGAGCGGAACACCGGGGAGCTGTTTTTT. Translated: CASSFWERNTGELFF.

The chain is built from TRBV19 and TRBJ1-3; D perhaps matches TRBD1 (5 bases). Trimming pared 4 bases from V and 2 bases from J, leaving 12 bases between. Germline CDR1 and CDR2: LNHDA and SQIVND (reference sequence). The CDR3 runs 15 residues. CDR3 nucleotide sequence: TGTGCCAGTAGTAGTGGCAGGGTGGCTGGAAACACCATATATTTT. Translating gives CASSSGRVAGNTIYF.

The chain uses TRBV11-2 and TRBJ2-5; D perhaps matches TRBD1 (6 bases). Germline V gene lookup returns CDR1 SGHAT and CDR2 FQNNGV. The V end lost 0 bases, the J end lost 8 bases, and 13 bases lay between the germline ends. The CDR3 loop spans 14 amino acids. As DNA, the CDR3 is TGTGCCAGCAGCTTAGACAGGGGCCTGGGAACCCAGTACTTC. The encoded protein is CASSLDRGLGTQYF.

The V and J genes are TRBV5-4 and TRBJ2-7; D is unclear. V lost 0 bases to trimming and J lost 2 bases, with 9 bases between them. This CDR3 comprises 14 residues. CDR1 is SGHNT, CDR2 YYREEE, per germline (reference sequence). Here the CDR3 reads CASSLVLSPYEQYF. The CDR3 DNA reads TGTGCCAGCAGCTTGGTCCTGAGCCCCTACGAGCAGTACTTC.

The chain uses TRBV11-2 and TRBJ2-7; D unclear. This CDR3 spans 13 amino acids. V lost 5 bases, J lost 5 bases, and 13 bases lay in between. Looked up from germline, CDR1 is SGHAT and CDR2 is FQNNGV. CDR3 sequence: CASSLEWVDEQYF. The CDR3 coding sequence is TGTGCCAGCAGCCTGGAGTGGGTGGACGAGCAGTACTTC.

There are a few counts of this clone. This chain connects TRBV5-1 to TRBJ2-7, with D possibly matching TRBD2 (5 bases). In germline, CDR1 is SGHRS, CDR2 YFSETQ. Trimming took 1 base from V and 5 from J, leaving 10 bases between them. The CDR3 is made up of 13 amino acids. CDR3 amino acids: CASSLPGSHEQYF. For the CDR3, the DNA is TGCGCCAGCAGCTTGCCGGGGAGCCACGAGCAGTACTTC. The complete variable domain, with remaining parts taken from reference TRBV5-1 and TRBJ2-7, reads KAGVTQTPRYLIKTRGQQVTLSCSPISGHRSVSWYQQTPGQGLQFLFEYFSETQRNKGNFPGRFSGRQFSNSRSEMNVSTLELGDSALYLCASSLPGSHEQYFGPGTRLTVT.

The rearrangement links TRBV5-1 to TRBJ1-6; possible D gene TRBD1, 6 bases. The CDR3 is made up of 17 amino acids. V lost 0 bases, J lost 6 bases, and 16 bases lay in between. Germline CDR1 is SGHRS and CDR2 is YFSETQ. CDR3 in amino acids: CASSLGGSAGANSPLHF. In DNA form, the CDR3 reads TGCGCCAGCAGCTTGGGTGGCTCGGCAGGGGCTAATTCACCCCTCCACTTT.

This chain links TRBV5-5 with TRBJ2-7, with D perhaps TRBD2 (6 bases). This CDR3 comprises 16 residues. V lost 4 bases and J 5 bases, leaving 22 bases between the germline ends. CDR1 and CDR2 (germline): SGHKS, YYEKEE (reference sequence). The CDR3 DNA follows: TGTGCCAGCAGCCCAAAGCCGGGACTGAAGCTTGACGAGCAGTACTTC. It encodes CASSPKPGLKLDEQYF.

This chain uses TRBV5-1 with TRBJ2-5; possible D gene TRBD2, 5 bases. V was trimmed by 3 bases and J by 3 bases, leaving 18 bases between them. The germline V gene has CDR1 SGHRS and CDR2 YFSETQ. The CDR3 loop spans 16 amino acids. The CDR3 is CASSYLAGGSKETQYF. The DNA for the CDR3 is TGCGCCAGCAGCTACTTAGCTGGAGGTTCCAAAGAGACCCAGTACTTC.

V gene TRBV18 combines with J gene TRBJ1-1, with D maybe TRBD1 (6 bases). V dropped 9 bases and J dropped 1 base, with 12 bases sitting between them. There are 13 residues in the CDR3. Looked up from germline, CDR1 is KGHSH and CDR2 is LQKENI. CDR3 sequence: CASQGTTNTEAFF. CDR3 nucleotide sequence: TGTGCCAGTCAGGGGACGACGAACACTGAAGCTTTCTTT.

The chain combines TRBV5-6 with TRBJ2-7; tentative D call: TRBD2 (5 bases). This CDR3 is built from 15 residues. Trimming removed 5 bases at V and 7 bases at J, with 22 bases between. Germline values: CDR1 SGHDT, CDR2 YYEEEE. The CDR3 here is CASRSIRAREWEQYF. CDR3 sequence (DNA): TGTGCCAGCAGGAGCATCCGGGCAAGGGAGTGGGAGCAGTACTTC.

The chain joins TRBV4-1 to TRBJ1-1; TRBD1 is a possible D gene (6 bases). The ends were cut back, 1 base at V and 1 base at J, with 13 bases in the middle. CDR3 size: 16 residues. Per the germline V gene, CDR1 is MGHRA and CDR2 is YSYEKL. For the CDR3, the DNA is TGCGCCAGCAGCCAAGGAGGACAGCTAACGAACACTGAAGCTTTCTTT. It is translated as CASSQGGQLTNTEAFF.

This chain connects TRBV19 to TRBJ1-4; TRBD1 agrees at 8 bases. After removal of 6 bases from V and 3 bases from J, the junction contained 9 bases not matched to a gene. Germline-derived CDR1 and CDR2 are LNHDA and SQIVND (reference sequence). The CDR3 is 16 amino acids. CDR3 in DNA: TGTGCCAGTAGCCACGACAGGGGCTGGTCTAATGAAAAACTGTTTTTT. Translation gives CASSHDRGWSNEKLFF.

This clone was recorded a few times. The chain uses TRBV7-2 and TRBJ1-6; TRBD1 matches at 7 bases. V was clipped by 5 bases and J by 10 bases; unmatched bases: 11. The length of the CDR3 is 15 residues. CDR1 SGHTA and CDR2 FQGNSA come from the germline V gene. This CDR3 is CASSPRQGAGSPLHF. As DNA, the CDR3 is TGTGCCAGCAGCCCCCGACAGGGAGCAGGGTCACCCCTCCACTTT.

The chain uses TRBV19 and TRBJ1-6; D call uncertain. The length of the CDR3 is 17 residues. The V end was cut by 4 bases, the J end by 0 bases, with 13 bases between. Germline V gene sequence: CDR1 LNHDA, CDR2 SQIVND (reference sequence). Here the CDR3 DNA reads TGTGCCAGTAGTAAGAGTGGAGGTGGCTCCTATAATTCACCCCTCCACTTT. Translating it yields CASSKSGGGSYNSPLHF.

CDR3 sequence reads: CASSFQVIAGGLAKNIQYF. CDR3 nucleotide sequence: TGTGCCAGCAGCTTCCAAGTGATAGCGGGGGGGCTAGCCAAAAACATTCAGTACTTC. This chain links TRBV7-8 with TRBJ2-4; 11 bases are shared with TRBD2. Trimming took 3 bases from V and 0 from J; bases not matched to a gene: 10. Germline V CDR1 and CDR2: SGHVS, FQNEAQ. The length of the CDR3 is 19 residues.

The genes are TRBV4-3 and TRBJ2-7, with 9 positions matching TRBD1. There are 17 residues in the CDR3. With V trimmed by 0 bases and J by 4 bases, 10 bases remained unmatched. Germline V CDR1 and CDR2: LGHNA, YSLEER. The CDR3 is CASSQDSWDRVSYEQYF. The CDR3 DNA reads TGCGCCAGCAGCCAAGATTCATGGGACAGGGTATCTTACGAGCAGTACTTC.

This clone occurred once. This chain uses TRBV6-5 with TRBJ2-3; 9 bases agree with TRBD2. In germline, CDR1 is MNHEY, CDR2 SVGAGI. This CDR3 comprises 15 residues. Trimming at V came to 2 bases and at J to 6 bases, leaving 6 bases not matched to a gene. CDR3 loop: CASSYGTSTGDTQYF. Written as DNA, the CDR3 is TGTGCCAGCAGTTACGGGACTAGCACGGGGGATACGCAGTATTTT.

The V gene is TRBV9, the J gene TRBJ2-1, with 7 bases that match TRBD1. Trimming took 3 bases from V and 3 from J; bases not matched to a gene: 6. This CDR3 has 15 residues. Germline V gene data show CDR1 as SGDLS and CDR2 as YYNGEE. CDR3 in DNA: TGTGCCAGCAGCGCCAGGGGGTTAGACTACAATGAGCAGTTCTTC. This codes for CASSARGLDYNEQFF.